These T cell receptor beta chains were read from a single sample in a study of cytomegalovirus exposure and HLA in healthy donors. The method was immunoSEQ multiplex PCR; TCRdb's version includes in-frame clones alone and lacks a portion of them. The sample holds more than 85,000 clones; about 68% are singletons and the top ten take over 12%. Sequencing was done on a sample of PBMCs. The receptor source for this set is a male donor in good health and CMV-seropositive. CDR3s include the opening cysteine and the closing phenylalanine or tryptophan. A D gene is named only where the DNA matches it firmly. Clone size is stated in some rows and not others, as once, few, many or a class when expanded.

cdr3_length: 15; v_call: TRBV7-2; d_call: .; j_call: TRBJ1-1; clone_size: few; cdr3_nt: TGTGCCAGCAGCTTATCCGGAGGCCTGAACACTGAAGCTTTCTTT; cdr3_aa: CASSLSGGLNTEAFF
cdr3_length: 14; v_call: TRBV27; d_call: .; j_call: TRBJ2-3; clone_size: .; cdr3_nt: TGTGCCAGCAGTCTGGGACTCCTCACAGATACGCAGTATTTT; cdr3_aa: CASSLGLLTDTQYF
cdr3_length: 16; v_call: TRBV6-5; d_call: .; j_call: TRBJ2-7; clone_size: .; cdr3_nt: TGTGCCAGCAGTTACGTTTCAAGGCTTGCGGACTACGAGCAGTACTTC; cdr3_aa: CASSYVSRLADYEQYF
cdr3_length: 16; v_call: TRBV4-2; d_call: TRBD1; j_call: TRBJ1-4; clone_size: few; cdr3_nt: TGTGCCAGCAGCCTCAACACAGGGGCGAGTAAGGAAAAACTGTTTTTT; cdr3_aa: CASSLNTGASKEKLFF
cdr3_length: 12; v_call: TRBV28; d_call: .; j_call: TRBJ1-1; clone_size: .; cdr3_nt: TGTGCCAGCACTTACATGAACACTGAAGCTTTCTTT; cdr3_aa: CASTYMNTEAFF
cdr3_length: 14; v_call: TRBV6-5; d_call: .; j_call: TRBJ2-4; clone_size: .; cdr3_nt: TGTGCCAGCATGCGTGGGCCAGGCGGGTACATTCAGTACTTC; cdr3_aa: CASMRGPGGYIQYF
cdr3_length: 16; v_call: TRBV6-5; d_call: TRBD1; j_call: TRBJ2-7; clone_size: .; cdr3_nt: TGTGCCAGCAGTTATTTAAGCGGACAGGGCCCCTACGAGCAGTACTTC; cdr3_aa: CASSYLSGQGPYEQYF
cdr3_length: 14; v_call: TRBV2; d_call: TRBD2; j_call: TRBJ2-1; clone_size: .; cdr3_nt: TGTGCCAGCAGTGAACTAGCGGGGTTCAATGAGCAGTTCTTC; cdr3_aa: CASSELAGFNEQFF
cdr3_length: 14; v_call: TRBV30; d_call: .; j_call: TRBJ1-2; clone_size: .; cdr3_nt: TGTGCCTGGAGTAGTGGGCGCGCCCTCTATGGCTACACCTTC; cdr3_aa: CAWSSGRALYGYTF
cdr3_length: 17; v_call: TRBV29-1; d_call: TRBD2; j_call: TRBJ2-3; clone_size: .; cdr3_nt: TGCAGCGCCGGACGTGGACTAGCGGGGGACTTCACAGATACGCAGTATTTT; cdr3_aa: CSAGRGLAGDFTDTQYF
cdr3_length: 13; v_call: TRBV19; d_call: .; j_call: TRBJ2-5; clone_size: .; cdr3_nt: TGTGCCAGTGCTGGGGGGGCCCAAGAGACCCAGTACTTC; cdr3_aa: CASAGGAQETQYF
cdr3_length: 13; v_call: TRBV6-6; d_call: TRBD1; j_call: TRBJ2-3; clone_size: .; cdr3_nt: TGTGCCAGTACAGGGGCTAGCACAGATACGCAGTATTTT; cdr3_aa: CASTGASTDTQYF
cdr3_length: 16; v_call: TRBV30; d_call: .; j_call: TRBJ1-1; clone_size: .; cdr3_nt: TGTGCCTGGAGTGTACGCTCGGGGGGCTCGAGCACTGAAGCTTTCTTT; cdr3_aa: CAWSVRSGGSSTEAFF